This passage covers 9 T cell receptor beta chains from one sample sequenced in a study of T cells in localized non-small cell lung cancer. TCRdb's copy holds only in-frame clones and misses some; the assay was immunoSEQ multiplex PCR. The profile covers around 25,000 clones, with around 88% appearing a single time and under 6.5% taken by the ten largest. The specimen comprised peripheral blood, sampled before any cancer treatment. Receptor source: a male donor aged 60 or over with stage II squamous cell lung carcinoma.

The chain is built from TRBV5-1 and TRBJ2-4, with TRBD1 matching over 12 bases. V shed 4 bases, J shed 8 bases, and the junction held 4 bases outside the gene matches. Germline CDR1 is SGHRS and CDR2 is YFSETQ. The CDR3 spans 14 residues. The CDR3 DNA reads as TGCGCCAGCAGCGGGGGACAGGGGGCGGACATTCAGTACTTC. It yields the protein CASSGGQGADIQYF. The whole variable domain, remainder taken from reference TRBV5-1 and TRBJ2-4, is KAGVTQTPRYLIKTRGQQVTLSCSPISGHRSVSWYQQTPGQGLQFLFEYFSETQRNKGNFPGRFSGRQFSNSRSEMNVSTLELGDSALYLCASSGGQGADIQYFGAGTRLSVL.

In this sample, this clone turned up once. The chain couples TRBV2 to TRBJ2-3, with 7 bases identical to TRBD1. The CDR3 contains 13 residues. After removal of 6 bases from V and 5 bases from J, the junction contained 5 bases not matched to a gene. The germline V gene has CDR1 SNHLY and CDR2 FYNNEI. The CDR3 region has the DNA TGTGCCAGCAGGAGGGGGCTTGGAGATACGCAGTATTTT. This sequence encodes CASRRGLGDTQYF.

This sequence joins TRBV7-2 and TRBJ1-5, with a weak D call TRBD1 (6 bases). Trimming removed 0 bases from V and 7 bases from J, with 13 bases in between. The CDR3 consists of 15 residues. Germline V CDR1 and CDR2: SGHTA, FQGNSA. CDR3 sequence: CASSLAWGASQPQHF. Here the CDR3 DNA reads TGTGCCAGCAGCTTAGCGTGGGGGGCTAGCCAGCCCCAGCATTTT.

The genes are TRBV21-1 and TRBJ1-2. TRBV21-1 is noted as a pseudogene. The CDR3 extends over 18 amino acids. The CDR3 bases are TGTGCCAGCCAATTCGTGGGAAACGTCGCGGGGGAAAGGTATGGCTACACCTTC. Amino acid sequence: CASQFVGNVAGERYGYTF.

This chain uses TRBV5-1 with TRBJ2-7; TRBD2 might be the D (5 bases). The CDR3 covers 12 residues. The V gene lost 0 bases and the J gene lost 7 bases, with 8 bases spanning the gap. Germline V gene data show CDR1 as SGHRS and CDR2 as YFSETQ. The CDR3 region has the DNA TGCGCCAGCAGCTTGGCCGGAGGAGAGCAGTACTTC. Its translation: CASSLAGGEQYF.

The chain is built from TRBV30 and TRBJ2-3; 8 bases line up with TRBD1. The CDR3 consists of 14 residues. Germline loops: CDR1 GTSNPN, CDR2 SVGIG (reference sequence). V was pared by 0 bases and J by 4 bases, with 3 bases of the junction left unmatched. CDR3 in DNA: TGTGCCTGGAGTGTGTGGACAGGGTCAGATACGCAGTATTTT. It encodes CAWSVWTGSDTQYF.

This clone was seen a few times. Here the CDR3 DNA reads TGTGCCAGTAGTATGGGCACTAATAGCAATCAGCCCCAGCATTTT. This codes for CASSMGTNSNQPQHF. The chain has TRBV19 and TRBJ1-5; D gene unclear. Trimming cost V 3 bases and J 0 bases, with 9 bases left between them. Germline values: CDR1 LNHDA, CDR2 SQIVND (reference sequence). The CDR3 extends over 15 amino acids.

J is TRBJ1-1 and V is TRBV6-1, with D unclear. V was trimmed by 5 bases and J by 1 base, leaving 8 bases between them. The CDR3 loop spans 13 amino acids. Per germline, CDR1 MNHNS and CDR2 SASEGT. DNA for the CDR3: TGTGCCAGCAGTTCGTCTGGGAACACTGAAGCTTTCTTT. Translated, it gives CASSSSGNTEAFF.

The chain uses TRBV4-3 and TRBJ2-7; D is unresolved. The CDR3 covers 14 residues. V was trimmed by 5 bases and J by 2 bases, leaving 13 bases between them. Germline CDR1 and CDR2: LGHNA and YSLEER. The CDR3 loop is CASSTSSGTYEQYF. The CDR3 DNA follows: TGCGCCAGCAGCACTTCCTCCGGAACCTACGAGCAGTACTTC.